This TCR beta chain originates from a study of blood T cell repertoires in COVID-19. This clone was found a few times. Profiling relied on immunoSEQ multiplex PCR, and the TCRdb table lists in-frame clones only, not all of them. The sample holds 200,000 to 250,000 clones; 82% are singletons and the top ten take 5.2%. This CDR3 spans 14 amino acids. Trimming took 6 bases from V and 4 from J; bases not matched to a gene: 5. Germline V gene data show CDR1 as SNHLY and CDR2 as FYNNEI. The sequencing sample was made of peripheral blood. This clonotype originated in a woman in her seventies with COVID-19, enrolled during active disease. The chain combines TRBV2 with TRBJ1-3; 8 nucleotides align to TRBD1. In DNA, the CDR3 is TGTGCCAGCAGGCAGACAGGGGACGGAAACACCATATATTTT. It encodes CASRQTGDGNTIYF.